Listed below are T cell receptor beta chains from one sample, sequenced in a study of T cell responses to AZD1222 COVID-19 vaccine. Profiling relied on immunoSEQ multiplex PCR, and the TCRdb table lists in-frame clones only, not all of them. The profile covers 200,000 or so clones, with almost 95% appearing a single time and roughly 9.2% taken by the ten largest. The sequencing here drew on peripheral blood, taken on day 0 of AZD1222 vaccination. The receptors were gathered from an adult in good health. Each CDR3 is given with its conserved first and last residue. Each record gives: V gene, J gene, clone size, D gene, CDR3 DNA, CDR3 protein. D genes are given only for firm matches. A clone size is listed for some rows: how often the clone was seen (once, few, many), or a class if it is expanded.

>TRBV7-8|TRBJ2-7|-|-
TGTGCCAGCAGCCCCCTCGGAGAGCAGTACTTC
CASSPLGEQYF
>TRBV5-1|TRBJ2-3|-|-
TGCGCCAGCAGCGGACGGACGGTTAGCACAGATACGCAGTATTTT
CASSGRTVSTDTQYF
>TRBV2|TRBJ2-5|-|-
TGTGCCAGCAGTGCCGGCGGGTTGAGGGAGCGGTGGAAAGAGACCCAGTACTTC
CASSAGGLRERWKETQYF
>TRBV19|TRBJ2-3|-|TRBD2
TGTGCCAGTAGTACCCCGACGGGAGGCCTAGCCCCAGATACGCAGTATTTT
CASSTPTGGLAPDTQYF
>TRBV19|TRBJ2-1|-|-
TGTGCCAGTAGTATGGGGGTTTCCTACAATGAGCAGTTCTTC
CASSMGVSYNEQFF
>TRBV5-6|TRBJ2-1|once|-
TGTGCCAGCAGCTTTAGCACTCGGCTAAATGAGCAGTTCTTC
CASSFSTRLNEQFF
>TRBV19|TRBJ2-7|once|TRBD2
TGTGCCAGTAGTTTCCGGACTAGCGGGAGTAACGAGCAGTACTTC
CASSFRTSGSNEQYF
>TRBV7-2|TRBJ2-1|few|-
TGTGCCAGCAGCTCGCTAGCGTATGTGCAGTTCTTC
CASSSLAYVQFF
>TRBV7-3|TRBJ1-6|-|-
TGTGCCAGCAGCTTAAAGGGCGAAAATTCACCCCTCCACTTT
CASSLKGENSPLHF
>TRBV5-1|TRBJ1-3|-|-
TGCGCCAGCAGCCTTGCGGCTATCTCTGGAAACACCATATATTTT
CASSLAAISGNTIYF
>TRBV11-2|TRBJ2-1|once|TRBD2
TGTGCCAGCAGCTTAGGCGGCGGGAGGGCGAATGAGCAGTTCTTC
CASSLGGGRANEQFF
>TRBV13|TRBJ2-2|few|TRBD2
TGTGCCAGCAGCCCAGCGGGAGTTAACACCGGGGAGCTGTTTTTT
CASSPAGVNTGELFF
>TRBV11-3|TRBJ2-1|-|TRBD2
TGTGCCAGCAGCTTAGATTTCGGGGCGGGAGCTGGGTACAATGAGCAGTTCTTC
CASSLDFGAGAGYNEQFF
>TRBV5-6|TRBJ1-2|-|-
TGTGCCAGCAGCTCGTCTGATAGCTACACCTTC
CASSSSDSYTF
>TRBV19|TRBJ1-5|-|-
TGTGCCAGTAGTGCTTCCTCGGGGAATAGCAATCAGCCCCAGCATTTT
CASSASSGNSNQPQHF
>TRBV19|TRBJ2-5|-|TRBD1
TGTGCCAGTAGTGGGGGACAGGGGTTTGTCGAGACCCAGTACTTC
CASSGGQGFVETQYF
>TRBV28|TRBJ2-1|-|TRBD2
TGTGCCAGCCGAATTCTACTAGCGGGAGGGTTGTACAATGAGCAGTTCTTC
CASRILLAGGLYNEQFF
>TRBV30|TRBJ1-5|-|-
TGTGCCTGGAGTGCAGGATATAGCAATCAGCCCCAGCATTTT
CAWSAGYSNQPQHF
>TRBV10-3|TRBJ1-6|once|-
TGTGCCATCAGTGAGTCGACTAATTCACCCCTCCACTTT
CAISESTNSPLHF
>TRBV4-1|TRBJ1-2|-|-
TGCGCCAGCAGCCAAGATCCGCAGGACAAAGGGGGCTACACCTTC
CASSQDPQDKGGYTF
>TRBV7-7|TRBJ2-3|-|-
TGTGCTAGCAGCTTAGCGGGACAGGTCACAGATACGCAGTATTTT
CASSLAGQVTDTQYF
>TRBV19|TRBJ1-5|-|TRBD1
TGTGCCAGTAGTGTCTCCCCGGACAGGGGAAATCAGCCCCAGCATTTT
CASSVSPDRGNQPQHF
>TRBV28|TRBJ1-1|-|-
TGTGCCAGCAGTTTATCGCAGACAGCGAGGACTGAAGCTTTCTTT
CASSLSQTARTEAFF
>TRBV6-1|TRBJ2-7|-|TRBD2
TGTGCCAGCAGTGACGCGGGACTAGCGGGGATCTACGAGCAGTACTTC
CASSDAGLAGIYEQYF
>TRBV7-2|TRBJ1-4|-|-
TGTGCCAGCAGCTTAGCCGCATGGGGGCAGGGTGAAAAACTGTTTTTT
CASSLAAWGQGEKLFF
>TRBV18|TRBJ1-4|-|-
TGTGCCAGCTCACCGGGACTCAGAGGGGAAAAACTGTTTTTT
CASSPGLRGEKLFF
>TRBV6-5|TRBJ1-1|-|-
TGTGCCAGCAGCCCCGGAGCTGAAGCTTTCTTT
CASSPGAEAFF
>TRBV6-5|TRBJ1-5|few|-
TGTGCCAGCAGTCAACAGGGTACTCAGCCCCAGCATTTT
CASSQQGTQPQHF
>TRBV6-5|TRBJ1-2|-|-
TGTGCCAGCAGTTACAAATCAGGGAATTATGGCTACACCTTC
CASSYKSGNYGYTF
>TRBV27|TRBJ1-1|-|-
TGTGCCAGCAGTTTAACCCTCATTAGCACTGAAGCTTTCTTT
CASSLTLISTEAFF
>TRBV6-5|TRBJ1-1|-|-
TGTGCCAGCACCTCGGGGGGATTCACTGAAGCTTTCTTT
CASTSGGFTEAFF
>TRBV7-8|TRBJ2-7|-|TRBD1
TGTGCCAGCAGCCCAAAGGGACAGGGGTCTTACGAGCAGTACTTC
CASSPKGQGSYEQYF
>TRBV5-8|TRBJ2-7|-|-
TGTGCCAGCAGGGCCAGGGGGGGCTACGAGCAGTACTTC
CASRARGGYEQYF
>TRBV19|TRBJ2-1|-|TRBD2
TGTGCCAGTAGTCCTAGCGGGAGATACAATGAGCAGTTCTTC
CASSPSGRYNEQFF
>TRBV5-1|TRBJ2-6|-|TRBD2
TGCGCCAGCAGCTCCCCAGCGGGACCCCACTCTGGGGCCAACGTCCTGACTTTC
CASSSPAGPHSGANVLTF
>TRBV5-1|TRBJ2-5|once|-
TGCGCCAGCAGCTTTTTCCAGGCCCAAGAGACCCAGTACTTC
CASSFFQAQETQYF
>TRBV15|TRBJ1-6|-|-
TGTGCCACCAGCAGAGATCTAGGGAATTCACCCCTCCACTTT
CATSRDLGNSPLHF
>TRBV28|TRBJ1-5|-|-
TGTGCCAGCGGGCATAATCAGCCCCAGCATTTT
CASGHNQPQHF
>TRBV4-1|TRBJ2-5|-|-
TGCGCCAGCAGCCAAGACTACTTCCGAGGTAGGACCCAGTACTTC
CASSQDYFRGRTQYF
>TRBV5-1|TRBJ2-2|-|TRBD2
TGCGCCAGCAGCTTGGTGACTAGCGGGTCGAACACCGGGGAGCTGTTTTTT
CASSLVTSGSNTGELFF